This T cell receptor beta chain was recorded in a study of blood T cell repertoires in COVID-19 (TCRdb year 2020). At the level of the whole study: Collaborator samples came from the United States, Italy and Spain and covered acute and convalescent phases of COVID-19. Where HLA class I and class II types were available, the types were taken from metadata supplied by the sample provider, not from assay-based typing. Sample metadata almost always included a de-identified subject ID, COVID-19 status, age in years and sex. Samples came from the ongoing ImmuneRACE study (first 160 participants) plus 1,254 subjects from 6 global collaborators. The material from the prospective study consisted of cDNA or gDNA derived from T cells, B-cell-depleted T cells, or PBMCs. A freely available public database, intended as a resource for researchers studying the immune response to SARS-CoV-2, is where the repertoires were released. Subjects who had been exposed to COVID-19, were actively infected with it, or had recovered from it provided the deeply sampled blood TCRbeta repertoires that made up the dataset. Overall results and qualifications from the work: The quantity of clinical and demographic metadata differed by source and by participant and was supplied without curation.

The immunoSEQ Assay, a bias-controlled multiplex PCR, was used to amplify TCRbeta CDR3 regions from genomic DNA. Under the source paper's analysis protocol: The number of nucleated cells in each sample was estimated from the amplification of reference gene primers within the assay. To quantify the absolute abundance of each unique TCRbeta CDR3 rearrangement, sequence reads were collapsed and filtered. Productive Simpson clonality was computed per sample as the square root of Simpson's diversity index over productive rearrangements. Not all clones reach the TCRdb copy of this immuneACCESS table, which keeps in-frame sequences only. Checked studies attribute under half of the gap to unresolved V genes and leave the rest unexplained. The V and J calls and the clone size are those of that table, but D and trimming were determined from the DNA. The sample profile shows fewer than 250,000 clones; 84% of them were found once. Less than 3.5% of the sample is taken by the ten largest.

Participants in the prospective study were enrolled through a virtual design, were aged 18 to 89 years, and lived in roughly 25 United States geographic areas. In the prospective study, participants were assigned to cohorts based on the clinical history participants reported in a screening survey and a study questionnaire. Exposed participants had been in contact, within 2 weeks of entering the study, with a person who had a PCR-confirmed or clinician-diagnosed case of COVID-19. In the prospective study, whole blood, serum and a nasopharyngeal or oropharyngeal swab were collected from each participant by mobile phlebotomists. Over a roughly 2-month period, participants in the prospective study had the option of providing additional blood draws and questionnaires. Blood samples from the prospective study were shipped frozen or at room temperature prior to DNA extraction. The CDR3 sequence holds 15 residues, the cysteine and phenylalanine included. Solely the CDR3 DNA is kept, with 45 bases framed from the first base. Based on the germline V gene (reference sequence), the CDR1 and CDR2 sequences are LNHDA and SQIVND. V was cut back by 8 bases and J by 4 bases, leaving a gap of 20 bases between them.

Remarks on this clone: Its antigen has not been determined. No much larger clone is present one base from it, and per-base qualities are unavailable.

The TCR was taken from a woman under 40 who had been exposed to COVID-19. Recombination linked TRBV19 to TRBJ1-1; TRBD1 is perhaps the D gene, given 6 matching bases. Sequencing input: PBMCs or T cells enriched from blood (not recorded which). The CDR3 protein is CASSTVPGGATEAFF. The bases read TGTGCCAGTTCGACTGTCCCTGGGGGGGCCACTGAAGCTTTCTTT.